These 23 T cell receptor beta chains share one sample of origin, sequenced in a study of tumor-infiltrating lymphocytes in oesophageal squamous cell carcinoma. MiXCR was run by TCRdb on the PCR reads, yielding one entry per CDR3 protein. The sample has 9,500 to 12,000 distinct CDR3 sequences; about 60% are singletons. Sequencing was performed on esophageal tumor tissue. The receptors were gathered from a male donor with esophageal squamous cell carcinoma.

The CDR3 DNA is TGTGCTAGTGGTTTGGAAGGGGTCTATTATCAGCCCCAGCATTTT. Amino acid sequence: CASGLEGVYYQPQHF. This sequence joins TRBV12-5 and TRBJ2-5, with D perhaps matching TRBD1 (5 bases). The J call may be faulty, since TRBJ1-5 better matches the DNA end. This CDR3 contains 15 residues. Germline V gene lookup returns CDR1 LGHNT and CDR2 FRNRAP.

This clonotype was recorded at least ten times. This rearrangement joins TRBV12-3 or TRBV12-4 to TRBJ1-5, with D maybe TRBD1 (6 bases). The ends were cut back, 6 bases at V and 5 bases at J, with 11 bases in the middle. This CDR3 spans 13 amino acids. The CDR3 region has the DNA TGTGCCAGCAGCCTACAGGGCCATCAGCCCCAGCATTTT. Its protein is CASSLQGHQPQHF.

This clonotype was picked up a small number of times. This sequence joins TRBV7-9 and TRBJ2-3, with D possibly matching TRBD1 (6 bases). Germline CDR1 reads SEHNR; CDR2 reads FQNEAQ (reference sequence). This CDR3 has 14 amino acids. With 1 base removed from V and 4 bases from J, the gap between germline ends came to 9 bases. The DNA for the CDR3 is TGTGCCAGCAGCTTAGAGACAGGTTCAGATACGCAGTATTTT. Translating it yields CASSLETGSDTQYF.

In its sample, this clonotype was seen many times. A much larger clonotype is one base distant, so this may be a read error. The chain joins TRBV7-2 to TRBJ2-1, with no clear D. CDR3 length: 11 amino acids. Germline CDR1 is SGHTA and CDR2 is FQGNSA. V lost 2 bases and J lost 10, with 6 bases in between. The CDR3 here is CASSLSREQFF. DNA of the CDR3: TGTGCCAGCAGCTTAAGCAGGGAGCAGTTCTTC. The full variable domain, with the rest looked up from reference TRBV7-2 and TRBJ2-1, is GAGVSQSPSNKVTEKGKDVELRCDPISGHTALYWYRQSLGQGLEFLIYFQGNSAPDKSGLPSDRFSAERTGGSVSTLTIQRTQQEDSAVYLCASSLSREQFFGPGTRLTVL.

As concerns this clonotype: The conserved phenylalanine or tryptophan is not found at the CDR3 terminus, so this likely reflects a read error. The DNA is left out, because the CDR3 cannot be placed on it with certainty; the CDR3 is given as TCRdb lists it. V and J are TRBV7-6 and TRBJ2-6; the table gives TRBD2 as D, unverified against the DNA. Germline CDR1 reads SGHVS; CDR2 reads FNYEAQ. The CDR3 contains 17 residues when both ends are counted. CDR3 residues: CASSPRLAGVETQYFGP.

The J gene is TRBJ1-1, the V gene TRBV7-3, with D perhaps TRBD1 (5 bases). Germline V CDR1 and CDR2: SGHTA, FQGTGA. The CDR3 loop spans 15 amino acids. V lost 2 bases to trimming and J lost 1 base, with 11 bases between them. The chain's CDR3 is CASSLWGGGNTEAFF. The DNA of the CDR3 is TGTGCCAGCAGCTTATGGGGGGGTGGGAACACTGAAGCTTTCTTT.

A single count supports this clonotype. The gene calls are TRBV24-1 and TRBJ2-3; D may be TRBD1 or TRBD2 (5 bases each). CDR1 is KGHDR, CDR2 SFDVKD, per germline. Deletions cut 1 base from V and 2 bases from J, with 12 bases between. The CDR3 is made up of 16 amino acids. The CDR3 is CATSDFAGTFTDTQYF. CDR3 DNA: TGTGCCACCAGTGATTTCGCCGGGACCTTCACAGATACGCAGTATTTT.

In nucleotides, the CDR3 is TGCGCCAGCAGCCTACAACCGGGACAGGTATCTGGGGCCAACGTCCTGACTTTC. This gives the protein CASSLQPGQVSGANVLTF. This chain joins TRBV4-1 and TRBJ2-6, with 8 bases identical to TRBD1. The germline gives CDR1 MGHRA, CDR2 YSYEKL. After removal of 4 bases from V and 1 base from J, the junction contained 9 bases not matched to a gene. CDR3 length: 18 residues.

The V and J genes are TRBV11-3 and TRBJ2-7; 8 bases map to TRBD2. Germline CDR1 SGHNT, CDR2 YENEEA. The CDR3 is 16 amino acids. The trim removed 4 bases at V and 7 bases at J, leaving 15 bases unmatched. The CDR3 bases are TGTGCCAGCAGCTACATTAGCAGCGGGAGAAACGATGAGCAGTACTTC. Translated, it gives CASSYISSGRNDEQYF.

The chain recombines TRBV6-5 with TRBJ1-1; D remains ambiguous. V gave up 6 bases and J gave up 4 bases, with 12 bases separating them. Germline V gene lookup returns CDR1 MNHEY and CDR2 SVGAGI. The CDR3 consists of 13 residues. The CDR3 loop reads CASRPPGFTEAFF. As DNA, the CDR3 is TGTGCCAGCAGACCACCCGGGTTCACTGAAGCTTTCTTT.

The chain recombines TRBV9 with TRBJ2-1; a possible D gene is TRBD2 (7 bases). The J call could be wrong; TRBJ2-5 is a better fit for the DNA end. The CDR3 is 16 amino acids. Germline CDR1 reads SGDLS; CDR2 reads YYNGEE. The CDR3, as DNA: TGTGCCAGCAGCTCCCAAGGGGGGGGTTTTCAGGAGACCCAGTACTTC. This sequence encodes CASSSQGGGFQETQYF.

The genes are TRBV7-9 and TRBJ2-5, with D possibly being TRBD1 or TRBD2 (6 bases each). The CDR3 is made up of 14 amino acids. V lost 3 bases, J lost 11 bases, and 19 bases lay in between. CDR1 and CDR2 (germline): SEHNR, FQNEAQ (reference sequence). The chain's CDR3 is CASSFSGASGEQYF. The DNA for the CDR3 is TGTGCCAGCAGCTTTTCGGGGGCCTCGGGTGAGCAGTACTTC. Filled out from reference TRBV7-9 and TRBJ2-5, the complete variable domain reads DTGVSQNPRHKITKRGQNVTFRCDPISEHNRLYWYRQTLGQGPEFLTYFQNEAQLEKSRLLSDRFSAERPKGSFSTLEIQRTEQGDSAMYLCASSFSGASGEQYFGPGTRLLVL.

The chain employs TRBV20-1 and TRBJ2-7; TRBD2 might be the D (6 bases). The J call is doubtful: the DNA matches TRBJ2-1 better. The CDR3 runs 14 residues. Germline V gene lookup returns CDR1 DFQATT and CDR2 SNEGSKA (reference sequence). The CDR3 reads CSAPAGPTYNEQFF. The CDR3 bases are TGCAGTGCTCCAGCGGGTCCAACCTACAATGAGCAGTTCTTC.

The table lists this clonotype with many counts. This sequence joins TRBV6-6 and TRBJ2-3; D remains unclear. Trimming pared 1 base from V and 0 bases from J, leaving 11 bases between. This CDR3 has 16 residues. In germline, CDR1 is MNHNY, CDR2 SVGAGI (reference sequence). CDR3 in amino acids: CASSYFLKPSTDTQYF. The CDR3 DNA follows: TGTGCCAGCAGTTACTTTCTTAAACCTAGCACAGATACGCAGTATTTT.

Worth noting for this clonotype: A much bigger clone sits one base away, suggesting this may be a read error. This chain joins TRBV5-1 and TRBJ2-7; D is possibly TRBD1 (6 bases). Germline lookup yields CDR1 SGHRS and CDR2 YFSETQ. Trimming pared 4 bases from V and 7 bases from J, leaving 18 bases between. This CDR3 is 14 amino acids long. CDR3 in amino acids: CASSRTASYNEQYF. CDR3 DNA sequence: TGCGCCAGCAGCCGGACAGCCTCCTACAATGAGCAGTACTTC.

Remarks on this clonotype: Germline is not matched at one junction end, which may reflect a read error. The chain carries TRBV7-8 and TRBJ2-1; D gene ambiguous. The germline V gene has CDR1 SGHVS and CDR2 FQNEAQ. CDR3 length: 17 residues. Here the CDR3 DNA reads TGTGTCAGCAGCCTGGGAACGTTAAAAAGCTCCTACAATGAGCAGTTCTTC. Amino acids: CVSSLGTLKSSYNEQFF.

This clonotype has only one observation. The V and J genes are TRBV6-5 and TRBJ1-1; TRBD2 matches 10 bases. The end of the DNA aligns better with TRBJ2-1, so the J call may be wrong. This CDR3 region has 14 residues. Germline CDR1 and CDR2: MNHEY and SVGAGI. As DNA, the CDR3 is TGTGCCAGCAGCTTACTAGCGGGATACAATGAGCAGTTCTTC. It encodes CASSLLAGYNEQFF.

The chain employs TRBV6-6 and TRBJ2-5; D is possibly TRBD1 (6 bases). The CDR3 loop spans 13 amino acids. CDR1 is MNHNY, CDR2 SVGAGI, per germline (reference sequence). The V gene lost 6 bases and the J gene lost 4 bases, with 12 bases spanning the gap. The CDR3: CASSGQPVETQYF. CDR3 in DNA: TGTGCCAGCAGCGGACAGCCCGTAGAGACCCAGTACTTC.

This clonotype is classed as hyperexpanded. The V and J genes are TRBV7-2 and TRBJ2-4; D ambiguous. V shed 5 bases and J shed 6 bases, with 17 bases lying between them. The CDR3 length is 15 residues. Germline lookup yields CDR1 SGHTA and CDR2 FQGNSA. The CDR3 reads CASSPDHNKGNIQYF. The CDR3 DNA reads TGTGCCAGCAGCCCAGACCACAACAAGGGAAACATTCAGTACTTC.

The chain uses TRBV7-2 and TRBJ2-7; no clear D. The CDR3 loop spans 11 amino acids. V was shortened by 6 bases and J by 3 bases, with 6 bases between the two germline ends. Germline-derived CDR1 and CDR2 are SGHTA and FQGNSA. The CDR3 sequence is CASSLHYEQYF. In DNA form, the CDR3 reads TGTGCCAGCAGTCTCCACTACGAGCAGTACTTC.

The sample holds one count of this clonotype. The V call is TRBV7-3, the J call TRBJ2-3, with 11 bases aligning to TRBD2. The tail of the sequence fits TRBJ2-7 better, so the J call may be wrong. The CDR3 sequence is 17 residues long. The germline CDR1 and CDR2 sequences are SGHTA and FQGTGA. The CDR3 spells CASSLRLAGRSYNEQYF. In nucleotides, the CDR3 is TGTGCCAGCAGCTTACGACTAGCGGGACGTTCCTACAATGAGCAGTACTTC.

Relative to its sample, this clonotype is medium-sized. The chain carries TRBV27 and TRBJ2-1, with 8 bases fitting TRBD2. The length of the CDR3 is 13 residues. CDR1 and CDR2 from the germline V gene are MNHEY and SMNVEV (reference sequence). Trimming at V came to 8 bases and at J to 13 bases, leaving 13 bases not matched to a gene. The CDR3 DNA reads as TGTGCCAGCGGCTACCCTAGCGGGCGCCACCAGTTCTTC. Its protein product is CASGYPSGRHQFF.

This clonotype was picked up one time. For the CDR3, the DNA is TGTGCCAGCAGCTTAGTCGGCAGGGTAGGGGAGCTGTTTTTT. The encoded protein is CASSLVGRVGELFF. The rearrangement links TRBV7-2 to TRBJ2-2, with TRBD1 as a possible D gene (5 bases). Trimming took off 1 base at V and 8 bases at J, with 11 bases between the two ends. Germline CDR1 and CDR2: SGHTA and FQGNSA. This CDR3 region has 14 residues.